This record covers a single TCR beta chain. Sequenced by immunoSEQ multiplex PCR; TCRdb stores in-frame clones only, minus some. The sample yields 250,000 to 300,000 clones, 70% to 90% seen once. This sample was taken from a study of blood T cell repertoires in COVID-19. Background on the study: T cells, B-cell-depleted T cells, or PBMCs provided the cDNA or gDNA that served as material.

The trim removed 1 base at V and 4 bases at J, leaving 3 bases unmatched. The length of the CDR3 is 14 residues. CDR1 is SGHTA, CDR2 FQGTGA, per germline. This clonotype originated in a woman aged 30 to 39 who had recovered from COVID-19. The sequenced material came from PBMCs or T cells enriched from blood (not recorded which). The gene calls are TRBV7-3 and TRBJ1-1, with 7 bases fitting TRBD1. CDR3 sequence (DNA): TGTGCCAGCAGCTTAAAGGCAGGGGGCACTGAAGCTTTCTTT. Translated: CASSLKAGGTEAFF.